Below are 7 T cell receptor beta chains sequenced from a single sample in a study of blood T cell repertoires in COVID-19. Profiling relied on immunoSEQ multiplex PCR, and the TCRdb table lists in-frame clones only, not all of them. The sample yields tens of thousands of clones, about 75% seen once. The sequencing sample was made of peripheral blood. These TCRs come from a man aged 70 or older with active or convalescent COVID-19.

The rearrangement joins TRBV28 to TRBJ1-4, with a tentative D call TRBD1 (5 bases). Germline assignment: CDR1 MDHEN and CDR2 SYDVKM. This CDR3 has 16 residues. V was trimmed by 6 bases and J by 4 bases, leaving 18 bases between them. CDR3 sequence reads: CASRQQVTVINEKLFF. In nucleotides, the CDR3 is TGTGCCAGCAGGCAACAGGTCACGGTCATTAATGAAAAACTGTTTTTT.

With respect to this clone: This specimen includes other DNA sequences encoding the same CDR3. This chain connects TRBV5-4 to TRBJ2-1, with 7 bases aligning to TRBD1. Trimming took 4 bases from V and 0 from J; bases not matched to a gene: 4. CDR3 length: 15 amino acids. Germline values: CDR1 SGHNT, CDR2 YYREEE (reference sequence). This CDR3 is CASSRRDSSYNEQFF. The DNA for the CDR3 is TGTGCCAGCAGCCGCCGGGACAGCTCCTACAATGAGCAGTTCTTC.

This clone was seen more than once but under ten times. This rearrangement joins TRBV12-1 to TRBJ2-7; the listed D gene, TRBD1, was not tested against the DNA. TRBV12-1 is noted as a pseudogene. The CDR3 runs to 15 residues. CDR3 in DNA: TGTGCCAGCAGCCCCCGGACAGGAGTGGTATTCGAGCAGTACTTC. Protein: CASSPRTGVVFEQYF.

This clone was counted a few times. V is TRBV6-5 and J is TRBJ1-1, with D perhaps TRBD1 (5 bases). The length of the CDR3 is 11 residues. In germline, CDR1 is MNHEY, CDR2 SVGAGI. The V gene lost 8 bases and the J gene lost 10 bases, with 14 bases spanning the gap. CDR3 DNA: TGTGCCAGCTCCTCTCAGGGAACAGCTTTCTTT. This translates into CASSSQGTAFF.

This clone occurred a few times. The chain carries TRBV19 and TRBJ2-1, with 8 bases aligning to TRBD2. The germline CDR1 and CDR2 sequences are LNHDA and SQIVND (reference sequence). The CDR3 runs to 13 residues. Trimming cost V 9 bases and J 1 base; bases outside gene matches: 2. CDR3 region: CASGGASYNEQFF. CDR3 nucleotides: TGTGCCAGCGGGGGGGCATCCTACAATGAGCAGTTCTTC.

The rearrangement links TRBV6-5 to TRBJ2-1, with 9 bases aligning to TRBD1. V dropped 6 bases and J dropped 2; count of bases not matched to a gene: 2. CDR1 MNHEY and CDR2 SVGAGI come from the germline V gene. The CDR3 length is 14 residues. In DNA form, the CDR3 reads TGTGCCAGCAGATGGACAGGGGCCTACAATGAGCAGTTCTTC. Translation: CASRWTGAYNEQFF.

The J gene is TRBJ1-1, the V gene TRBV2; TRBD1 is a possible D gene (6 bases). With 7 bases removed from V and 7 bases from J, the gap between germline ends came to 7 bases. The CDR3 runs to 10 residues. The germline CDR1 and CDR2 sequences are SNHLY and FYNNEI. CDR3: CASNRDEAFF. CDR3 nucleotides: TGTGCCAGCAACAGGGATGAAGCTTTCTTT.